The 8 T cell receptor beta chains given below trace back to one sample, sequenced in a study of CD8 T cells in ankylosing spondylitis. Via MiXCR, TCRdb re-called the 5' RACE reads, giving one row per CDR3 protein. The sample records over 600,000 distinct CDR3 sequences, roughly 19% being singletons. Study results and limitations: Several highly homologous variants made up a TCR beta motif, and this motif appeared characteristic of ankylosing spondylitis blood.

The antigens these receptors bind are not known. The sequencing input was blood, either unsorted or a sorted T cell fraction (not recorded which). The receptors were gathered from a male donor with ankylosing spondylitis.

This clonotype showed up just a few times. This chain links TRBV4-1 with TRBJ2-1; D might be TRBD2 (6 bases). Germline V gives CDR1 MGHRA, CDR2 YSYEKL. This CDR3 spans 16 amino acids. V lost 0 bases to trimming and J lost 8 bases, with 17 bases between them. This CDR3 is CASSQDLALTADEQFF. CDR3 coding DNA: TGCGCCAGCAGCCAAGATCTAGCGCTGACAGCGGATGAGCAGTTCTTC.

This clonotype was detected only a few times. The V gene is TRBV12-3 or TRBV12-4, the J gene TRBJ2-1; tentative D call: TRBD1 (6 bases). V shed 5 bases and J shed 4 bases, with 18 bases lying between them. The CDR3 has 16 residues. The CDR3 here is CASSTFYTGIYNEQFF. In DNA form, the CDR3 reads TGTGCCAGCAGTACCTTTTATACAGGGATTTACAATGAGCAGTTCTTC.

This clonotype was counted between two and nine times. The rearrangement joins TRBV29-1 to TRBJ2-3; perhaps D is TRBD1 or TRBD2 (5 bases each). V was clipped by 3 bases and J by 0 bases, with 16 bases between them. Germline CDR1 reads SQVTM; CDR2 reads ANQGSEA. The CDR3 extends over 16 amino acids. In DNA, the CDR3 is TGCAGCGTTGATTCTTGGGTGGGGGATAGCACAGATACGCAGTATTTT. It specifies CSVDSWVGDSTDTQYF.

At least ten counts were recorded for this clonotype. The rearrangement links TRBV9 to TRBJ2-5, with 13 bases lining up with TRBD2. Germline trimming cut 4 bases from V and 7 bases from J; bases unmatched to any gene: 7. This CDR3 has 15 amino acids. Germline CDR1 SGDLS, CDR2 YYNGEE. CDR3 in amino acids: CASSSQLAGGATQYF. The CDR3 coding sequence is TGTGCCAGCAGCTCTCAACTAGCGGGAGGGGCGACCCAGTACTTC. Full variable domain (outside the CDR3, taken from reference TRBV9 and TRBJ2-5): DSGVTQTPKHLITATGQRVTLRCSPRSGDLSVYWYQQSLDQGLQFLIQYYNGEERAKGNILERFSAQQFPDLHSELNLSSLELGDSALYFCASSSQLAGGATQYFGPGTRLLVL.

This clonotype was seen only a few times. The rearrangement links TRBV11-3 to TRBJ2-4; no reliable D call. V lost 1 base, J lost 6 bases, and 13 bases lay in between. Germline V gives CDR1 SGHNT, CDR2 YENEEA. The CDR3 has 15 residues. This chain's CDR3 is CASSLVNTWGNIQYF. The CDR3 DNA reads TGTGCCAGCAGCTTAGTGAACACCTGGGGAAACATTCAGTACTTC.

This clonotype came up a few times. The V call is TRBV12-3 or TRBV12-4, the J call TRBJ2-7, with D tentatively TRBD2 (6 bases). Trimming cost V 1 base and J 4 bases, with 17 bases left between them. The CDR3 length is 16 residues. The CDR3 here is CASSLVLGLAQYEQYF. The DNA of the CDR3 is TGTGCCAGCAGTTTAGTTCTAGGGCTAGCGCAGTACGAGCAGTACTTC.

J is TRBJ2-2 and V is TRBV5-1; TRBD2 agrees at 7 bases. CDR1 SGHRS and CDR2 YFSETQ come from the germline V gene. Unmatched junction bases numbered 1, after V lost 2 bases and J lost 0 bases. This CDR3 is 15 amino acids long. The chain's CDR3 is CASSFGGTNTGELFF. Written as DNA, the CDR3 is TGCGCCAGCAGCTTCGGGGGGACGAACACCGGGGAGCTGTTTTTT.

This clonotype showed up just a few times. The chain links TRBV28 to TRBJ2-3; 8 nucleotides align to TRBD1. Germline CDR1 is MDHEN and CDR2 is SYDVKM. The CDR3 is 16 residues long. J was trimmed by 1 base and V by 6 bases; bases with no gene match: 9. CDR3: CASSPWLTGGTDTQYF. The CDR3 DNA is TGTGCCAGCAGCCCCTGGCTGACAGGGGGCACAGATACGCAGTATTTT.